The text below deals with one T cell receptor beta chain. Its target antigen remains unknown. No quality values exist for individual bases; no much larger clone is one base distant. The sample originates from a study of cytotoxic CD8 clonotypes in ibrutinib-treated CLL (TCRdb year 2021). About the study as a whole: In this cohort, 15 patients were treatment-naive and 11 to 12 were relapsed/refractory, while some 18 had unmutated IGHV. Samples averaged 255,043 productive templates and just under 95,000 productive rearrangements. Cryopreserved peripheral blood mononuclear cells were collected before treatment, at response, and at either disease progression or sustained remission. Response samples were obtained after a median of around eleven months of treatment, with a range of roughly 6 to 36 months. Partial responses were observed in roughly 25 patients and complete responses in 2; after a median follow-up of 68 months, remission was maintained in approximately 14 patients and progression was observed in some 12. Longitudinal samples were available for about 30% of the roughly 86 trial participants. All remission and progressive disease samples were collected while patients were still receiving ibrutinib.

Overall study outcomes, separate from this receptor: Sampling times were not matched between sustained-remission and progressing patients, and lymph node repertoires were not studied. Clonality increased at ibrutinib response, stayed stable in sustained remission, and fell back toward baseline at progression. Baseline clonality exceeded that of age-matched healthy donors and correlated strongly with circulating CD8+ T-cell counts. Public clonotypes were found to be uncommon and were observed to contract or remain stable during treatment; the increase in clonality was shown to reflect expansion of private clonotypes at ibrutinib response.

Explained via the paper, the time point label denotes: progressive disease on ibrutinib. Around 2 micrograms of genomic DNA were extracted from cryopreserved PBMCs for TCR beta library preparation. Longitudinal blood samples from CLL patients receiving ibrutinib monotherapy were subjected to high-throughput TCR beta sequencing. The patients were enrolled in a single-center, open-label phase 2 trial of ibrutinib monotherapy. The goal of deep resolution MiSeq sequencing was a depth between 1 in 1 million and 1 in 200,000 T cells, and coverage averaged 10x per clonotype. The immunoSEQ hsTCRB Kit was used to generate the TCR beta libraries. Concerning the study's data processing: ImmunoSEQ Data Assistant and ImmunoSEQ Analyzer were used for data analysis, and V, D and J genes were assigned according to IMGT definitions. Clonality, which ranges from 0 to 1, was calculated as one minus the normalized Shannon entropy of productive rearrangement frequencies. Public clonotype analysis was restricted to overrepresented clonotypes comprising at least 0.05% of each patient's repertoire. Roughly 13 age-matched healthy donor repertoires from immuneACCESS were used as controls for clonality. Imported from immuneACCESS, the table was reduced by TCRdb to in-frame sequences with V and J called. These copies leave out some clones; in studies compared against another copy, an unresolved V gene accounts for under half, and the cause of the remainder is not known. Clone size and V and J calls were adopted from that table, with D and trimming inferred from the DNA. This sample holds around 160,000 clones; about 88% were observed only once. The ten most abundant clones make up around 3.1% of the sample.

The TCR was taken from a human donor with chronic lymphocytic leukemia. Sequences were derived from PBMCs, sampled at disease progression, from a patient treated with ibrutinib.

The DNA sequence reads TGTGCCAGCAGCTTAGTTAGCGGGAGTGGGAATGAGCAGTTCTTC. This translates into CASSLVSGSGNEQFF. The chain employs TRBV11-3 and TRBJ2-1; TRBD2 agrees with 9 junctional bases. CDR1 and CDR2 (SGHNT, YENEEA) derive from the germline V gene. V loses 1 base at its end and J loses 7 bases; junction bases beyond the gene matches: 5. The CDR3 measures 15 amino acids from cysteine to phenylalanine. The entry retains the CDR3 DNA only, 45 bases that are in frame from base 1.